A single sample gave rise to the 17 T cell receptor beta chains below, sequenced in a study of OX40 agonist ivuxolimab in advanced cancers. Some clones are missing from TCRdb's copy, which holds only in-frame ones; the method was immunoSEQ multiplex PCR. The sample consists of fewer than 60,000 clones, about 85% of them appearing once. This sample comprised CD4+ or CD8+ T cells sorted from blood, obtained in a trial of the OX40 agonist ivuxolimab. The receptors were sampled from an adult with an advanced solid tumor such as melanoma, head and neck, liver or kidney cancer.

The chain couples TRBV5-6 to TRBJ2-5; D unclear. V shed 4 bases and J shed 7 bases, with 8 bases lying between them. CDR3 size: 11 residues. Germline CDR1 reads SGHDT; CDR2 reads YYEEEE. The CDR3 sequence is CASSASGTQYF. The CDR3 DNA is TGTGCCAGCAGCGCTTCGGGGACCCAGTACTTC.

The chain recombines TRBV5-1 with TRBJ2-5, with TRBD2 matching 8 bases. The CDR3 covers 16 residues. The V gene's germline CDR1 is SGHRS and CDR2 YFSETQ. Trimming at V came to 0 bases and at J to 5 bases, leaving 9 bases not matched to a gene. CDR3 DNA: TGCGCCAGCAGCTTGGGATCAGCGGGAGCTAGGGAGACCCAGTACTTC. Translating it yields CASSLGSAGARETQYF.

The gene calls are TRBV28 and TRBJ2-1; D gene uncertain. With 6 bases removed from V and 7 bases from J, the gap between germline ends came to 7 bases. The CDR3 contains 11 residues. Germline V gene sequence: CDR1 MDHEN, CDR2 SYDVKM. CDR3 sequence: CASSPFNEQFF. Written as DNA, the CDR3 is TGTGCCAGCAGCCCGTTTAATGAGCAGTTCTTC.

The chain recombines TRBV5-1 with TRBJ2-3; 10 nucleotides agree with TRBD1. J lost 6 bases, V lost 4 bases, and 11 bases had no gene match. Germline lookup yields CDR1 SGHRS and CDR2 YFSETQ. This CDR3 spans 16 amino acids. The CDR3 region has the DNA TGCGCCAGCAGCGCCGGGACAGGGGTTAAGAACGATACGCAGTATTTT. It yields the protein CASSAGTGVKNDTQYF.

The J gene is TRBJ2-3, the V gene TRBV29-1; D gene unclear. Per the germline V gene, CDR1 is SQVTM and CDR2 is ANQGSEA. V dropped 3 bases and J dropped 3 bases, with 7 bases sitting between them. The CDR3 extends over 12 amino acids. CDR3 sequence (DNA): TGCAGCGTTGATAGGGCGACAGATACGCAGTATTTT. Residues: CSVDRATDTQYF.

This clone was detected only a few times. This chain joins TRBV20-1 and TRBJ1-1; D might be TRBD1 (6 bases). The CDR3 totals 11 residues. V was trimmed by 3 bases and J by 13 bases, leaving 15 bases between them. Germline V lookup: CDR1 DFQATT, CDR2 SNEGSKA (reference sequence). CDR3 loop: CSASGGQFGFF. CDR3 coding DNA: TGCAGTGCTAGCGGGGGCCAGTTTGGTTTCTTT.

The CDR3 sequence is CASSLGHPRETQYF. The CDR3 nucleotides read TGTGCCAGCAGCCTCGGGCACCCCAGGGAGACCCAGTACTTC. This chain uses TRBV5-8 with TRBJ2-5; no clear D. V shed 4 bases and J shed 5 bases, with 15 bases lying between them. The CDR3 is 14 residues long. CDR1 and CDR2 (germline): SGHTS, YDEGEE.

V and J are TRBV7-2 and TRBJ2-3, with a weak D call TRBD1 (6 bases). This CDR3 contains 16 residues. Germline V gene lookup returns CDR1 SGHTA and CDR2 FQGNSA. The V gene lost 1 base and the J gene lost 2 bases, with 13 bases spanning the gap. The CDR3 nucleotides read TGTGCCAGCAGCTTAGGTGGACAGATTATCACAGATACGCAGTATTTT. It encodes CASSLGGQIITDTQYF.

DNA for the CDR3: TGTGCCAGCACTCCGCCCGGGATCCCAACAGCCGAGCAGTACTTC. It is translated as CASTPPGIPTAEQYF. The chain combines TRBV7-2 with TRBJ2-7; weak D call: TRBD2 (5 bases). This CDR3 spans 15 amino acids. Germline CDR1 reads SGHTA; CDR2 reads FQGNSA. Trimming shortened V by 7 bases and J by 6 bases, and 22 bases separated the two germline ends.

The chain is built from TRBV7-2 and TRBJ1-3; D gene ambiguous. The CDR3 is 16 residues long. With 0 bases removed from V and 4 bases from J, the gap between germline ends came to 13 bases. CDR1 is SGHTA, CDR2 FQGNSA, per germline. CDR3 loop: CASSLAYGSRGNTIYF. The CDR3 DNA sequence: TGTGCCAGCAGCTTAGCGTATGGGAGCAGGGGAAACACCATATATTTT.

This chain connects TRBV7-2 to TRBJ2-4; the D gene is possibly TRBD2 (5 bases). This CDR3 has 15 residues. The germline gives CDR1 SGHTA, CDR2 FQGNSA. Trimming removed 1 base from V and 11 bases from J, with 18 bases in between. The CDR3 loop reads CASSLGGRGSAFQYF. CDR3 coding DNA: TGTGCCAGCAGCTTAGGAGGACGAGGGTCGGCTTTTCAGTACTTC.

The V call is TRBV11-2, the J call TRBJ2-1, with TRBD2 identical over 11 bases. After removal of 4 bases from V and 4 bases from J, the junction contained 15 bases not matched to a gene. Per germline, CDR1 SGHAT and CDR2 FQNNGV. The CDR3 has 19 amino acids. CDR3 protein: CASSSRQGTGTSGYNEQFF. The CDR3 DNA reads TGTGCCAGCAGCTCCCGTCAGGGAACCGGGACTAGCGGTTACAATGAGCAGTTCTTC.

This sequence joins TRBV11-1 and TRBJ2-5; 7 nucleotides align to TRBD1. Germline assignment: CDR1 SGHAT and CDR2 FQDESV (reference sequence). The CDR3 extends over 14 amino acids. V lost 5 bases, J lost 2 bases, and 5 bases stayed unmatched. CDR3 in DNA: TGTGCCAGCAGCCCGGTGGGACAGCAAGAGACCCAGTACTTC. Protein product: CASSPVGQQETQYF.

This rearrangement joins TRBV4-1 to TRBJ2-7; tentatively, D is TRBD2 (5 bases). Per the germline V gene, CDR1 is MGHRA and CDR2 is YSYEKL. V was shortened by 6 bases and J by 0 bases, with 21 bases between the two germline ends. The CDR3 extends over 17 amino acids. The CDR3 DNA is TGCGCCAGCAGTCGGAACGTGGCGGAGGCAACCTCCTACGAGCAGTACTTC. Protein: CASSRNVAEATSYEQYF.

This clone was recorded only once. V gene TRBV5-1 combines with J gene TRBJ2-1, with 7 positions matching TRBD1. The ends lost 4 bases at V and 2 bases at J; junction bases unmatched: 6. Germline V lookup: CDR1 SGHRS, CDR2 YFSETQ. CDR3 length: 15 amino acids. The CDR3 sequence: CASSTDRAPYNEQFF. CDR3 bases: TGCGCCAGCAGCACCGACAGGGCCCCCTACAATGAGCAGTTCTTC.

A note on this clone: At one end the junction does not follow the germline gene, possibly because of a read error. The chain joins TRBV7-2 to TRBJ2-5; D gene ambiguous. CDR3 size: 15 residues. Germline-derived CDR1 and CDR2 are SGHTA and FQGNSA. The CDR3 nucleotides are TGTGCCAGCACCTTAATGGTTCCGGTAGGGGAGACCCAGTACTTC. This codes for CASTLMVPVGETQYF.

J is TRBJ2-3 and V is TRBV28, with D possibly TRBD2 on 5 matching bases. The CDR3 runs to 15 residues. V dropped 7 bases and J dropped 1 base, with 15 bases sitting between them. Germline V gene sequence: CDR1 MDHEN, CDR2 SYDVKM. CDR3 in DNA: TGTGCCAGCACTCCGGGGAGCTGGGGCACAGATACGCAGTATTTT. Translation gives CASTPGSWGTDTQYF.